These 20 T cell receptor beta chains came from one sample sequenced in a study of control samples from healthy donors and cancer patients. Measured with immunoSEQ multiplex PCR; TCRdb has only the in-frame clones, and not every one. This table holds 100,000 to 150,000 clones, around 94% found once. Source material: PBMCs. These receptors came from an elderly man with head and neck cancer.

The V gene is TRBV12-3 or TRBV12-4, the J gene TRBJ1-1; no clear D gene. This CDR3 region has 11 residues. Deletions cut 6 bases from V and 6 bases from J, with 8 bases between. In nucleotides, the CDR3 is TGTGCCAGCAGCTGGTTGGCTGAAGCTTTCTTT. This codes for CASSWLAEAFF.

The CDR3: CASSYRPPNRTGRANYGYTF. The CDR3 DNA is TGCGCCAGCAGCTACCGACCACCCAACCGGACAGGCAGAGCTAACTATGGCTACACCTTC. The J gene is TRBJ1-2, the V gene TRBV4-1; 7 bases agree with TRBD1. CDR3 length: 20 residues. J lost 0 bases, V lost 5 bases, and 21 bases had no gene match. Per germline, CDR1 MGHRA and CDR2 YSYEKL.

This chain connects TRBV29-1 to TRBJ1-1; the D gene is possibly TRBD1 (5 bases). The V end was cut by 3 bases, the J end by 1 base, with 12 bases between. This CDR3 is built from 14 residues. Germline CDR1 SQVTM, CDR2 ANQGSEA. The CDR3 DNA reads as TGCAGCGTTGAGCTTGCGCAGGGGAACACTGAAGCTTTCTTT. Translating it yields CSVELAQGNTEAFF.

This sequence joins TRBV5-8 and TRBJ1-2; 9 bases are a match to TRBD1. This CDR3 contains 17 residues. The junction had 12 bases not matched to a gene; V was cut back by 2 bases and J by 4 bases. Germline V gives CDR1 SGHTS, CDR2 YDEGEE. The CDR3 loop reads CASSFGDLNRGLYGYTF. In DNA form, the CDR3 reads TGTGCCAGCAGCTTCGGTGACCTGAACAGGGGGCTCTATGGCTACACCTTC.

The rearrangement uses TRBV7-2 and TRBJ2-7; 7 bases align to TRBD1. Per the germline V gene, CDR1 is SGHTA and CDR2 is FQGNSA. Unmatched junction bases numbered 10, after V lost 5 bases and J lost 6 bases. The CDR3 runs 14 residues. CDR3 coding DNA: TGTGCCAGCAGCATACAGGGGTCCCCCGCCGAGCAGTACTTC. Translation: CASSIQGSPAEQYF.

The chain combines TRBV4-1 with TRBJ1-1; D is unresolved. CDR1 MGHRA and CDR2 YSYEKL come from the germline V gene. The CDR3 is 14 amino acids. The V gene lost 0 bases and the J gene lost 4 bases, with 9 bases spanning the gap. This CDR3 reads CASSQDRPGTEAFF. In DNA form, the CDR3 reads TGCGCCAGCAGCCAAGATCGCCCGGGCACTGAAGCTTTCTTT.

This sequence joins TRBV6-5 and TRBJ1-5, with 8 positions matching TRBD1. The V gene end was trimmed by 7 bases and the J gene end by 3 bases; junction bases not matched to a gene: 5. CDR1 is MNHEY and CDR2 is SVGAGI in the germline V gene. The CDR3 has 14 amino acids. This CDR3 reads CASIPGQVNQPQHF. DNA for the CDR3: TGTGCCAGCATTCCGGGACAGGTCAATCAGCCCCAGCATTTT.

J is TRBJ2-5 and V is TRBV7-2; 7 bases map to TRBD1. CDR3 length: 14 amino acids. Germline CDR1 is SGHTA and CDR2 is FQGNSA. V was pared by 4 bases and J by 3 bases, with 5 bases of the junction left unmatched. CDR3 nucleotides: TGTGCCAGCAGCTCCTCGGGACAGAAAGAGACCCAGTACTTC. It specifies CASSSSGQKETQYF.

The chain carries TRBV19 and TRBJ1-5; D is uncertain. V lost 5 bases and J 2 bases, leaving 13 bases between the germline ends. CDR1 is LNHDA, CDR2 SQIVND, per germline (reference sequence). This CDR3 spans 15 amino acids. The CDR3 DNA reads TGTGCCAGTAGTCCACAGCCCCTTGGCAATCAGCCCCAGCATTTT. Its translation: CASSPQPLGNQPQHF.

CDR3 in amino acids: CASSLEAQGEGYTF. CDR3 DNA: TGCGCCAGCAGCTTGGAGGCACAGGGCGAAGGCTACACCTTC. The V call is TRBV5-1, the J call TRBJ1-2; TRBD1 is a possible D gene (6 bases). V was trimmed by 0 bases and J by 8 bases, leaving 14 bases between them. Germline values: CDR1 SGHRS, CDR2 YFSETQ. The CDR3 covers 14 residues.

This clone was counted between two and nine times. The rearrangement uses TRBV13 and TRBJ1-1; 8 bases match TRBD1. Looked up from germline, CDR1 is PRHDT and CDR2 is FYEKMQ (reference sequence). The CDR3 contains 16 residues. The junction had 12 bases not matched to a gene; V was cut back by 5 bases and J by 4 bases. CDR3 region: CASSLTIDRGVTEAFF. The CDR3 nucleotides read TGTGCCAGCAGCCTAACCATCGACAGGGGTGTCACTGAAGCTTTCTTT.

V is TRBV27 and J is TRBJ1-6, with no clear D. The CDR3 is made up of 12 amino acids. The V end was cut by 5 bases, the J end by 9 bases, with 8 bases between. The V gene's germline CDR1 is MNHEY and CDR2 SMNVEV (reference sequence). The CDR3 nucleotides are TGTGCCAGCAGTCAGCGGGGTTCACCCCTCCACTTT. Translation: CASSQRGSPLHF.

CDR3: CASSPPNGRAMSLSDTQYF. In DNA form, the CDR3 reads TGTGCCAGCTCACCACCGAACGGGAGGGCCATGAGTTTATCAGATACGCAGTATTTT. This chain uses TRBV18 with TRBJ2-3; 8 bases map to TRBD2. V trimming: 0 bases; J trimming: 4 bases; junction bases outside the gene matches: 15. Germline V gene sequence: CDR1 KGHSH, CDR2 LQKENI. The CDR3 extends over 19 amino acids.

The CDR3 DNA sequence: TGCGCCAGCAGCCTAGAGACAGGGACGAACACCGGGGAGCTGTTTTTT. Translation gives CASSLETGTNTGELFF. The chain couples TRBV5-1 to TRBJ2-2; the match to TRBD1 covers 7 bases. The CDR3 runs 16 residues. The V segment lost 4 bases and the J segment 0 bases; nucleotides outside the gene matches: 6. Germline CDR1 SGHRS, CDR2 YFSETQ. The full variable domain, with the rest looked up from reference TRBV5-1 and TRBJ2-2, is KAGVTQTPRYLIKTRGQQVTLSCSPISGHRSVSWYQQTPGQGLQFLFEYFSETQRNKGNFPGRFSGRQFSNSRSEMNVSTLELGDSALYLCASSLETGTNTGELFFGEGSRLTVL.

The rearrangement uses TRBV30 and TRBJ1-2; no clear D. V was cut by 3 bases and J by 4 bases, with 12 bases left in between. The CDR3 totals 13 residues. Per germline, CDR1 GTSNPN and CDR2 SVGIG (reference sequence). CDR3 sequence (DNA): TGTGCCTGGAGCCCACGGCGTTCCTATGGCTACACCTTC. This encodes CAWSPRRSYGYTF. The full variable domain, its missing parts supplied by reference TRBV30 and TRBJ1-2, is SQTIHQWPATLVQPVGSPLSLECTVEGTSNPNLYWYRQAAGRGLQLLFYSVGIGQISSEVPQNLSASRPQDRQFILSSKKLLLSDSGFYLCAWSPRRSYGYTFGSGTRLTVV.

The DNA for the CDR3 is TGTGCCAGCAGCCCACAGGGTAATCAGCCCCAGCATTTT. It is translated as CASSPQGNQPQHF. V usage is TRBV7-8 and J usage is TRBJ1-5; TRBD1 is a possible D gene (6 bases). The CDR3 is made up of 13 amino acids. The V and J ends lost 5 bases and 4 bases respectively, with 9 bases between them. Germline CDR1 and CDR2: SGHVS and FQNEAQ.

J is TRBJ1-1 and V is TRBV19; 8 nucleotides match TRBD1. Germline CDR1 and CDR2: LNHDA and SQIVND (reference sequence). CDR3 length: 14 residues. Trimming took 5 bases from V and 3 from J; bases not matched to a gene: 5. The CDR3 bases are TGTGCCAGTAGTCTAAACAGGGGGGACACTGAAGCTTTCTTT. Translating gives CASSLNRGDTEAFF.

This clone showed up just a few times. The J gene is TRBJ2-2, the V gene TRBV4-1, with D perhaps matching TRBD1 (5 bases). The CDR3 extends over 16 amino acids. Trimming pared 2 bases from V and 4 bases from J, leaving 14 bases between. CDR1 is MGHRA and CDR2 is YSYEKL in the germline V gene. The CDR3 nucleotides are TGCGCCAGCAGCCAAATGGCGTTAGGGGCCACCGGGGAGCTGTTTTTT. Translated: CASSQMALGATGELFF.

The CDR3 reads CSASEPYNEQFF. CDR3 coding DNA: TGCAGTGCTAGTGAGCCGTACAATGAGCAGTTCTTC. The chain couples TRBV20-1 to TRBJ2-1; no clear D. Deletions cut 3 bases from V and 4 bases from J, with 7 bases between. CDR3 length: 12 residues. The germline V gene has CDR1 DFQATT and CDR2 SNEGSKA (reference sequence).

The V and J genes are TRBV3-1 (or the pseudogene TRBV3-2) and TRBJ2-7; 9 bases fit TRBD1. The CDR3 extends over 15 amino acids. V lost 4 bases, J lost 3 bases, and 7 bases stayed unmatched. CDR1 LGHDT and CDR2 YNNKEL come from the germline V gene (reference sequence). The DNA for the CDR3 is TGTGCCAGCAGCCCCTGGACAGGGGTTGGCTACGAGCAGTACTTC. It yields the protein CASSPWTGVGYEQYF.